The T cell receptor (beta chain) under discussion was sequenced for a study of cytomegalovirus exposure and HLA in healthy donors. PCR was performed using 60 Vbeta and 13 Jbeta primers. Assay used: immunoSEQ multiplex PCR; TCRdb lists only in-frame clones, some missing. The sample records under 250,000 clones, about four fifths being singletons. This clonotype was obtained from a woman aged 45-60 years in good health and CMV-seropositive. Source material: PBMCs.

The CDR3 protein is CASSPGTSGSYEQYF. CDR3 nucleotides: TGTGCCAGCAGCCCGGGGACTAGCGGGTCCTACGAGCAGTACTTC. V usage is TRBV7-9 and J usage is TRBJ2-7, with 12 bases fitting TRBD2. Germline lookup yields CDR1 SEHNR and CDR2 FQNEAQ (reference sequence). The ends lost 5 bases at V and 1 base at J; junction bases unmatched: 3. The CDR3 length is 15 residues.